This T cell receptor beta chain was identified during a study of technical replicates of blood from a few donors. Here immunoSEQ multiplex PCR was the method, and the copy in TCRdb shows in-frame clones only, minus some. The table records 55,000 to 70,000 clones, 70% to 90% of them present only once. V lost 1 base to trimming and J lost 1 base, with 8 bases between them. Per germline, CDR1 KGHSH and CDR2 LQKENI. The CDR3 contains 14 residues. The chain uses TRBV18 and TRBJ2-7, with no clear D. The sequenced sample consisted of PBMCs. The receptor was derived from a human donor in good health. Some clones in this sample may be carry-over from other donors' samples. CDR3 bases: TGTGCCAGCTCACCACAGAGAGATTCCTACGAGCAGTACTTC. It is translated as CASSPQRDSYEQYF.